These T cell receptor beta chains were read from a single sample in a study of shared clonotypes between healthy human individuals. Sequencing was performed with immunoSEQ multiplex PCR; in TCRdb, only in-frame clones are kept and a portion is missing. Here the sample spans some 2,100,000 clones, roughly 91% being singletons. The material sequenced was naive CD8+ T cells from PBMCs. The source of these receptors is a man between 18 and 29 years old in good health. Some clones in this sample may be carry-over from other donors' samples. Both conserved end residues are part of each CDR3. The D gene is left open where the match is weak. Some rows have no size entry. The others give once, few or many, or a class for an expanded clone.

>NA|TRBJ2-7|TRBV4-1|TRBD2
CASSHTLAGVWEQYF
TGCGCCAGCAGCCACACCCTAGCGGGAGTGTGGGAGCAGTACTTC
>NA|TRBJ1-2|TRBV6-5|TRBD1
CASSPGQINGYTF
TGTGCCAGCAGCCCGGGACAGATAAATGGCTACACCTTC
>NA|TRBJ2-5|TRBV28|TRBD2
CASRLLLAGEASPRQETQYF
TGTGCCAGCCGTTTGCTACTAGCGGGAGAAGCGAGTCCAAGACAAGAGACCCAGTACTTC
>NA|TRBJ1-1|TRBV27|NA
CASRGPMNTEAFF
TGTGCCAGCAGGGGACCCATGAACACTGAAGCTTTCTTT
>NA|TRBJ2-7|TRBV27|TRBD1
CASSLSDRGYEQYF
TGTGCCAGCAGTTTATCGGACAGGGGGTACGAGCAGTACTTC
>NA|TRBJ1-2|TRBV10-2|NA
CASSEVGGVGADTYYGYTF
TGCGCCAGCAGTGAAGTAGGCGGAGTGGGCGCTGATACCTACTATGGCTACACCTTC
>NA|TRBJ2-5|TRBV7-6|TRBD2
CASSQPRGSSGRGETQYF
TGTGCCAGCAGCCAACCCCGAGGTTCTAGCGGGAGGGGAGAGACCCAGTACTTC
>NA|TRBJ2-1|TRBV5-6|TRBD1
CASSRDRAWANEQFF
TGTGCCAGCAGCAGGGACAGGGCGTGGGCCAATGAGCAGTTCTTC
>few|TRBJ2-7|TRBV19|TRBD1
CASSIARGLDEQYF
TGTGCCAGTAGTATCGCCAGGGGGCTCGACGAGCAGTACTTC
>NA|TRBJ1-5|TRBV19|NA
CASSLTRYSNQPQHF
TGTGCCAGTAGTCTGACACGATATAGCAATCAGCCCCAGCATTTT
>NA|TRBJ2-7|TRBV27|TRBD2
CASSPGGPYEQYF
TGTGCCAGCAGTCCGGGGGGGCCCTACGAGCAGTACTTC
>NA|TRBJ1-4|TRBV21-1|NA
CASRINKVHNEKLFF
TGTGCCAGCAGGATTAACAAGGTGCATAATGAAAAACTGTTTTTT
>NA|TRBJ1-1|TRBV7-9|NA
CASSSTARVSDTEAFF
TGTGCCAGCAGCTCGACCGCCCGGGTCTCGGACACTGAAGCTTTCTTT
>NA|TRBJ2-7|TRBV6-1|NA
CASSEAPPSGPALNSYEQYF
TGTGCCAGCAGTGAAGCGCCCCCCTCAGGGCCAGCCTTAAACTCCTACGAGCAGTACTTC
>NA|TRBJ2-1|TRBV20-1|NA
CSGLASNEQFF
TGCAGTGGGCTAGCAAGTAATGAGCAGTTCTTC
>NA|TRBJ2-5|TRBV7-9|NA
CASSPRLGGTGQETQYF
TGTGCCAGCAGCCCTAGGTTGGGCGGGACGGGGCAAGAGACCCAGTACTTC
>NA|TRBJ2-7|TRBV28|TRBD2
CASSRSGSSYEQYF
TGTGCCAGCAGTCGTAGCGGGAGCTCCTACGAGCAGTACTTC
>NA|TRBJ2-3|TRBV2|TRBD2
CASSPPGTSRRETQYF
TGTGCCAGCAGTCCCCCAGGGACTAGTCGAAGGGAGACGCAGTATTTT
>NA|TRBJ2-1|TRBV28|NA
CASSPGPSHNEQFF
TGTGCCAGCAGCCCGGGACCGAGCCACAATGAGCAGTTCTTC
>NA|TRBJ1-3|TRBV27|NA
CASSLRGPAGNTIYF
TGTGCCAGCAGTTTAAGGGGTCCGGCGGGAAACACCATATATTTT
>NA|TRBJ2-7|TRBV7-9|NA
CASSSSAGPGFLYEQYF
TGTGCCAGCAGCTCATCAGCCGGACCAGGGTTTTTATACGAGCAGTACTTC
>NA|TRBJ2-1|TRBV9|NA
CASSVESGDNEQFF
TGTGCCAGCAGCGTAGAATCCGGAGACAATGAGCAGTTCTTC